One T cell receptor (beta chain) is described in this entry. Profiling relied on immunoSEQ multiplex PCR, and the TCRdb table lists in-frame clones only, not all of them. The sample consists of 87,000 or so clones, around 86% of them appearing once. These data are taken from a study of blood T cell repertoires in COVID-19. The V end lost 5 bases, the J end lost 2 bases, and 3 bases lay between the germline ends. The CDR3 has 11 residues. Germline V gives CDR1 MNHEY, CDR2 SVGEGT. This sequence joins TRBV6-2 or TRBV6-3 and TRBJ2-5, with no clear D. This TCR was sampled from a woman older than 75 with acute or convalescent COVID-19. The specimen was peripheral blood. This CDR3 is CASSQQETQYF. The CDR3 DNA follows: TGTGCCAGCAGTCAACAAGAGACCCAGTACTTC.